The rows below give T cell receptor beta chains drawn from one sample of a study of Graves' ophthalmopathy and Graves' hyperthyroidism. TCRdb reprocessed the multiplex PCR reads via MiXCR and lists one record per CDR3 protein. Among some 520,000 distinct CDR3 sequences, about 15% were seen once, and the ten largest hold 9.8%. Sequenced material: blood. Every receptor here comes from a woman in her twenties or thirties with Graves' ophthalmopathy. CDR3s leave out the opening cysteine and the closing phenylalanine or tryptophan. Each record gives: V gene, clone size, J gene, CDR3 protein. Clone size, where shown, is once, few, many, or a class for clones that have expanded.

V: TRBV4-1
size: many
J: TRBJ1-2
CDR3: ASSPRRVDYGYT

V: TRBV11-2
size: few
J: TRBJ2-5
CDR3: ASSSGLSAANQETQY

V: TRBV12-3/TRBV12-4
size: many
J: TRBJ1-2
CDR3: ASSWGDRNYGYT

V: TRBV24-1
size: .
J: TRBJ1-5
CDR3: ATRKGARVQPQH

V: TRBV6-5
size: .
J: TRBJ1-5
CDR3: ASSYATRDRTAPQH

V: TRBV6-1
size: many
J: TRBJ1-5
CDR3: ASNEGGGNQPQH

V: TRBV29-1
size: many
J: TRBJ1-1
CDR3: SVGPGHGMNTEAF

V: TRBV6-1
size: .
J: TRBJ2-4
CDR3: ASRGTSGVEAKNIQY

V: TRBV4-1
size: many
J: TRBJ1-1
CDR3: ASSQVIQNTEAF

V: TRBV5-5
size: many
J: TRBJ2-7
CDR3: ASTLPGQGVEQY

V: TRBV6-1
size: many
J: TRBJ2-7
CDR3: ASAPEGGYEQY

V: TRBV11-2
size: few
J: TRBJ1-1
CDR3: ASSLVYGGTNTEAF

V: TRBV11-2
size: .
J: TRBJ2-7
CDR3: ASSLVDGGGPYEQY

V: TRBV4-1
size: .
J: TRBJ2-2
CDR3: ASSERGAANTGELF

V: TRBV6-1
size: many
J: TRBJ2-6
CDR3: ASRSTGTGANVLT

V: TRBV2
size: .
J: TRBJ2-7
CDR3: ASTLDPGTDYEQY

V: TRBV5-1
size: many
J: TRBJ2-7
CDR3: ASSSGARGYEQY

V: TRBV12-5
size: many
J: TRBJ2-5
CDR3: ASGLVPLETQY

V: TRBV5-1
size: few
J: TRBJ2-5
CDR3: ASSLASTGVQETQY

V: TRBV28
size: many
J: TRBJ2-3
CDR3: ASSSDYLSTDTQY

V: TRBV15
size: few
J: TRBJ1-1
CDR3: ATSSAENTEAC

V: TRBV19
size: many
J: TRBJ1-2
CDR3: ASKGQGTSDYGYT

V: TRBV12-3/TRBV12-4
size: many
J: TRBJ2-2
CDR3: ASRERTGMTGELF

V: TRBV28
size: many
J: TRBJ2-5
CDR3: ASSPPQGTKTQY

V: TRBV5-1
size: many
J: TRBJ1-2
CDR3: ASSLEGQNYGYT

V: TRBV18
size: .
J: TRBJ2-2
CDR3: ASSPASGNTGELF

V: TRBV6-1
size: few
J: TRBJ1-5
CDR3: ASSRGLDSTNQPQH

V: TRBV10-3
size: many
J: TRBJ2-5
CDR3: AISAPDRGLETQY

V: TRBV6-4
size: many
J: TRBJ2-2
CDR3: ASSDTTTGELF

V: TRBV10-3
size: .
J: TRBJ2-5
CDR3: AIRAGQGKETQY

V: TRBV6-2/TRBV6-3
size: many
J: TRBJ2-7
CDR3: ASRSGGSGGVRWEQY

V: TRBV20-1
size: many
J: TRBJ2-4
CDR3: SSLGGDLAKNIKY